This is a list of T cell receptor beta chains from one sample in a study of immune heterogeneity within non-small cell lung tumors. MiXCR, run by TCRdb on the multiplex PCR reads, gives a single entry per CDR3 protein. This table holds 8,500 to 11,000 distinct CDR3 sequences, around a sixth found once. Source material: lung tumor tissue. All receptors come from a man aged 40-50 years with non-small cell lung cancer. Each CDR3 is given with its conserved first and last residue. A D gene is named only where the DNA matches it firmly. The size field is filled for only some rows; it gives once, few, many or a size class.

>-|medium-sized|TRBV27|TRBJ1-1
TGTGCCAGCAGTTTCGACGTGGGGGGGAGGGGGGTCTCTGAAGCTTTCTTT
CASSFDVGGRGVSEAFF
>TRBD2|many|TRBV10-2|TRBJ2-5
TGCGCCAGCAGTGCCAGCGGGGGCGAGACCCAGTACTTC
CASSASGGETQYF
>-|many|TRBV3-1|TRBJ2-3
TGTGCCAGCAGCCAAACCTCGCGTGCAGGGGTGAGTACAGATACGCAGTATTTT
CASSQTSRAGVSTDTQYF
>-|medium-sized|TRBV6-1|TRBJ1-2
TGTGCCAGCAGTACTGGGGGGGGGATTTATTATGGCTACACCTTC
CASSTGGGIYYGYTF
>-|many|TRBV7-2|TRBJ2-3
TGTGCCAGCAGCTCCCAACTGTATACGCAGTATTTT
CASSSQLYTQYF
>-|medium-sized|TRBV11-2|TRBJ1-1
TGTGCCAGCAGCTTAGGCAGATTTCTGGGCACTGAAGCTTTCTTT
CASSLGRFLGTEAFF
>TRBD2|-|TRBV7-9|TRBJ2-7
TGTGCCAGCAGCTCCGAACTAGCGAGACCCTGCGAGCAGTACTTC
CASSSELARPCEQYF
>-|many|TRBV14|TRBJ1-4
TGTGCCAGCAGCCAAGAGTTTAAGAATGAAAAACTGTTTTTT
CASSQEFKNEKLFF
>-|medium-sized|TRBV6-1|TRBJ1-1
TGTGCCAGCAGTTACGGGGTTTGGGACACTGAAGCTTTCTTT
CASSYGVWDTEAFF
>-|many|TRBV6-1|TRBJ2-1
TGTGCCAGCAGTTATCGCCGGAGCGTTTCCAATGAGCAGTTCTTC
CASSYRRSVSNEQFF
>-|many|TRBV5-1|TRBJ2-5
TGCGCCAGCAGCTTCTCTCCCTCGGAGACCCAGTACTTC
CASSFSPSETQYF
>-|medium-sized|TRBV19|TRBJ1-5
TGTGCCAGTAATACCCCCCCAGAGCAGCCCCAGCATTTT
CASNTPPEQPQHF
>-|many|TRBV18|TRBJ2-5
TGTGCCAGCACGACGGGCACCGTTCAAGAGACCCAGTACTTC
CASTTGTVQETQYF
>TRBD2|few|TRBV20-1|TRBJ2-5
TGCAGTGCTAGAGGCCTCGGGGGGGGGACCCAGTACTTC
CSARGLGGGTQYF
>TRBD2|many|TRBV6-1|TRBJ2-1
TGTGCCAGCTTTAGCGGGGGATCGGGCAATGAGCAGTTCTTC
CASFSGGSGNEQFF
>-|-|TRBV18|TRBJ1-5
TGTGCCAGCTCAGATAGGACAGACTATCAGCCCCAGCATTTT
CASSDRTDYQPQHF
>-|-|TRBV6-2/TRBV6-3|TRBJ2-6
TGTGCCAGCAGAGACTACCCAGCGAGCCTCTCTGGGGCCAACGTCCTGACTTTC
CASRDYPASLSGANVLTF
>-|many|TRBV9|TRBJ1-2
TGTGCCAGCACCGACGGAGTAACTTTGGGCTACACCTTC
CASTDGVTLGYTF
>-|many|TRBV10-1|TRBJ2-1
TGCGCCCTTGACTCCCTTCTCGGCAATGAGCAGTTCTTC
CALDSLLGNEQFF
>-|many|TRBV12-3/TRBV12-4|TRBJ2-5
TGTGCCAGCAGTTCTTGGAGGGGCCTCAAAGAGACCCAGTACTTC
CASSSWRGLKETQYF
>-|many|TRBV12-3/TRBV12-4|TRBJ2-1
TGTGCCAGCATCTTGGACAGTACGGTCCCTTTCTTGTTCTTC
CASILDSTVPFLFF
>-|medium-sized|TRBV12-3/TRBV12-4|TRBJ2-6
TGTGCCAGCAGTCGATTCGACAGGTCCTGGAGTGGGGCCAACGTCCTGACTTTC
CASSRFDRSWSGANVLTF
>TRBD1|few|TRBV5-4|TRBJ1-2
TGTGCCAGCAGCTTAGACAGGGACTATGGCTACACCTTC
CASSLDRDYGYTF
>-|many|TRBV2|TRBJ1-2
TGTGCCAGCAGCCCCCAAGTTTTAATCACCTTC
CASSPQVLITF
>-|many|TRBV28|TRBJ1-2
TGTGCCAGCCAAAACAGGGAAAACTATGGCTACACCTTC
CASQNRENYGYTF
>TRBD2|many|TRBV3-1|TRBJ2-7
TGTGCCAGCACCTCTAGCGGGGTTCCCTACGAGCAGTACTTC
CASTSSGVPYEQYF
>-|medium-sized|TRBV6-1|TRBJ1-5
TGTGCCAGCGTATACCTGGGGGGAGAACAGCCCCAGCATTTT
CASVYLGGEQPQHF
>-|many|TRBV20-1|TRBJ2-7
TGCAGTGCTAGGGAATTTTATGGGGGCTCCTACGAGCAGTACTTC
CSAREFYGGSYEQYF
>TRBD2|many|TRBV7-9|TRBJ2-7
TGTGCCAGCAGCTTGGGGACTAGCGGCAACTACGAGCAGTACTTC
CASSLGTSGNYEQYF
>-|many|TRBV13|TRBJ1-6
TGTGCCAGCAGCTTACAGGGTAATAATTCACCCCTCCACTTT
CASSLQGNNSPLHF
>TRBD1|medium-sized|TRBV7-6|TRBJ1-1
TGTGCCAGCAGCTTAGCAGGGGGCTATGGTGAAGCTTTCTTT
CASSLAGGYGEAFF
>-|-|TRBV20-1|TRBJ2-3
TGCAGTGCCCCCCTACCGGACCAACTAACAGATACGCAGTATTTT
CSAPLPDQLTDTQYF
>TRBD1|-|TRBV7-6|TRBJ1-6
TGTGCCAGCAGCTTAAGAGGGACAGTAAATTCACCCCTCCACTTT
CASSLRGTVNSPLHF
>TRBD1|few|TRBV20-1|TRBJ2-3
TGCAGTGCTTCCCAGGGGGCGCGACAAGATACGCAGTATTTT
CSASQGARQDTQYF
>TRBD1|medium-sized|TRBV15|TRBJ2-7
TGTGCCACCAGCAGAGAAGGCCTCTTACAGGGGCTGAATGGGATCGCAGAGCAGTACTTC
CATSREGLLQGLNGIAEQYF
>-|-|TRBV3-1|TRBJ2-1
TGTGCCAGCAGAGGCTTCAGGGGACCCCACAATGAGCAGTTCTTC
CASRGFRGPHNEQFF
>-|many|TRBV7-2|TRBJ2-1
TGTGCCAGCAGCTTACGTGGGCCAAGCTCCTACAATGAGCAGTTCTTC
CASSLRGPSSYNEQFF
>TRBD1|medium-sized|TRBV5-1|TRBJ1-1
TGCGCCAGCAGCTTGCAGGGGGCGAGGACTGAAGCTTTCTTT
CASSLQGARTEAFF
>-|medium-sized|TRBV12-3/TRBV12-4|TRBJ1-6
TGTGCCAGCAGTTTATCGTCACTGGGATGGGATTCTGTCAATTCACCCCTCCACTTT
CASSLSSLGWDSVNSPLHF
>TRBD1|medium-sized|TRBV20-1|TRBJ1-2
TGCAGTGCTAGGACAGGGGGCGACTATGGCTACACCTTC
CSARTGGDYGYTF
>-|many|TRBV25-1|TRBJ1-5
TGTGCCAGCAGTGGATTAGGTAGCAATCAGCCCCAGCATTTT
CASSGLGSNQPQHF
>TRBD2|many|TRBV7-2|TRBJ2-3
TGTGCCAGCAGCCCAGCGGGAGAATCGGATACGCAGTATTTT
CASSPAGESDTQYF
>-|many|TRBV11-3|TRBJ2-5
TGTGCCAGCAGCTTATTAGGACAAGAGACCCAGTACTTC
CASSLLGQETQYF
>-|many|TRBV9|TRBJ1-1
TGTGCCAGCAGCCACAACAGGGACCGGATGAACACTGAAGCTTTCTTT
CASSHNRDRMNTEAFF
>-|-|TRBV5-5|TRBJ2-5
TGTGCCAGCACCGACCTGGACAAAAGAGGGACCCAGTACTTC
CASTDLDKRGTQYF
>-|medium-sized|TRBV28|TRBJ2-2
TGTGCCAGCAGTTTCGGCGGGGTGGGGTTCGCCGTAACCTGGCCCGGGGAGCTGTTTTTT
CASSFGGVGFAVTWPGELFF
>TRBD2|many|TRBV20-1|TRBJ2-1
TGCAGTGCTATTGGACTAGCGGGCCACAATGAGCAGTTCTTC
CSAIGLAGHNEQFF
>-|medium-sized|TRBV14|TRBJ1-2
TGTGCCAGCAGCCAAGTAGGGCCGTACACCTTC
CASSQVGPYTF